This is a list of T cell receptor beta chains from one sample in a study of shared clonotypes between healthy human individuals. The protocol was immunoSEQ multiplex PCR, while the TCRdb copy is restricted to in-frame clones and leaves out a portion. The table has around 1.5 million clones, 98% seen once. The sequenced material came from naive CD4+ T cells sorted from blood. Source of these receptors: a young man in good health. Both conserved end residues are part of each CDR3. D genes are given only for firm matches. Clone size is stated in some rows and not others, as once, few, many or a class when expanded.

cdr3_nt | cdr3_aa | j_call | v_call | clone_size | d_call
TGTGCCAGCAGCTCACTCACAGATACGCAGTATTTT | CASSSLTDTQYF | TRBJ2-3 | TRBV7-2 | . | .
TGCGCCACCCACGTAACCGGGACTAGCGGGCACCAAGAGACCCAGTACTTC | CATHVTGTSGHQETQYF | TRBJ2-5 | TRBV5-1 | . | TRBD2
TGTGCCAGCAGCTCTACAGTTTCCTACGAGCAGTACTTC | CASSSTVSYEQYF | TRBJ2-7 | TRBV28 | . | .
TGTGCCAGCAGCCTAGCGGGAGTTTTGACAGATACGCAGTATTTT | CASSLAGVLTDTQYF | TRBJ2-3 | TRBV27 | . | TRBD2
TGTGCCAGCACGGGGCTAGCTAAGGAGCAGTACTTC | CASTGLAKEQYF | TRBJ2-7 | TRBV28 | . | .
TGTGCCAGCTCATCGTTAGCGGGAGACACAGATACGCAGTATTTT | CASSSLAGDTDTQYF | TRBJ2-3 | TRBV18 | . | TRBD2
TGTGCCAGCAGCTTTAACAGCCAAGAGACCCAGTACTTC | CASSFNSQETQYF | TRBJ2-5 | TRBV5-4 | . | .
TGTGCCTCTACTTCTAGGGGGAGAGGCACAGATACGCAGTATTTT | CASTSRGRGTDTQYF | TRBJ2-3 | TRBV6-1 | . | .
TGTGCCTCAAGTGCGGACCATAGCACAGATACGCAGTATTTT | CASSADHSTDTQYF | TRBJ2-3 | TRBV10-3 | . | .
TGTGCCAGCAGTGAACAGGGAGGCAATCAGCCCCAGCATTTT | CASSEQGGNQPQHF | TRBJ1-5 | TRBV6-4 | . | .
TGTGCCAGCAGCTTAGTTCTACAGGGTTGGGAGGGGGACACTGAAGCTTTCTTT | CASSLVLQGWEGDTEAFF | TRBJ1-1 | TRBV7-2 | . | .
TGTGCCAGCAGTGGCAGAGGCACAGATACGCAGTATTTT | CASSGRGTDTQYF | TRBJ2-3 | TRBV2 | . | .
TGTGCCTTCGACAGGGGGCGCCTAGAGCGATCCTACGAGCAGTACTTC | CAFDRGRLERSYEQYF | TRBJ2-7 | TRBV30 | . | TRBD1
TGCGCCAGCAGTGACCTAGCGGGGACGGGGCAAGAGACCCAGTACTTC | CASSDLAGTGQETQYF | TRBJ2-5 | TRBV10-1 | . | TRBD2
TGTGCCATCGGAACCAGGACAGGGGCCGGTAACTATGGCTACACCTTC | CAIGTRTGAGNYGYTF | TRBJ1-2 | TRBV27 | . | TRBD1
TGTGCCAGCAGTTCGAGGAACCCCCGGCCAGATACGCAGTATTTT | CASSSRNPRPDTQYF | TRBJ2-3 | TRBV5-4 | . | .
TGTGCCAGCAGTTTATGGGCAGGGGGCGCGTATGAAGAACTGTTTTTT | CASSLWAGGAYEELFF | TRBJ1-4 | TRBV28 | once | TRBD1
TGTGCCAGCAGCTTAGCGGGACCGGTGGATGAGCAGTTCTTC | CASSLAGPVDEQFF | TRBJ2-1 | TRBV13 | . | .
TGTGCCAGCAGCCTCCTAACAGGAAACTATGGCTACACCTTC | CASSLLTGNYGYTF | TRBJ1-2 | TRBV6-5 | . | .
TGTGCCAGCAGCCCAGTGGACAGCACGTCCTACGAGCAGTACTTC | CASSPVDSTSYEQYF | TRBJ2-7 | TRBV5-4 | . | .
TGCGCCAGCAGCTTCACGGACAGGGGCCCTGAGGTGAAACTGTTTTTT | CASSFTDRGPEVKLFF | TRBJ1-4 | TRBV5-1 | . | TRBD1
TGCGCCAGCAGCTTGGTTCAGGGGGAGGACGAGCAGTACTTC | CASSLVQGEDEQYF | TRBJ2-7 | TRBV5-1 | . | .
TGTGCCAGCAGCTTAAGGGACAGGGACGGGGAGCTGTTTTTT | CASSLRDRDGELFF | TRBJ2-2 | TRBV7-9 | once | TRBD1
TGTGCCAGCAGTTTCGACCGGGAGTTAGCGGGAGCCTACAATGAGCAGTTCTTC | CASSFDRELAGAYNEQFF | TRBJ2-1 | TRBV27 | . | TRBD2
TGTGCCACCAGCAGAGTCGGTGAGACCCAGTACTTC | CATSRVGETQYF | TRBJ2-5 | TRBV15 | . | .
TGCGCCAGCACGGGACTAGCGGGAACCGGTTCCTACGAGCAGTACTTC | CASTGLAGTGSYEQYF | TRBJ2-7 | TRBV5-1 | once | TRBD2
TGTGCCAGCAGCCCTCGTGACACTAACTATGGCTACACCTTC | CASSPRDTNYGYTF | TRBJ1-2 | TRBV7-6 | . | .
TGTGCCAGCAGAGGGAGTGGTTTGATCGGGGAGCTGTTTTTT | CASRGSGLIGELFF | TRBJ2-2 | TRBV27 | . | .
TGCGCCAGCAGCTCCGACAGGGGGTACGGCTACACCTTC | CASSSDRGYGYTF | TRBJ1-2 | TRBV5-1 | . | TRBD1
TGTGCCAGCTCACCATTGAGCACAGATACGCAGTATTTT | CASSPLSTDTQYF | TRBJ2-3 | TRBV18 | . | .
TGTGCCAGCAGCTTAGAGTATAGGGACCGCTTGTATGGCTACACCTTC | CASSLEYRDRLYGYTF | TRBJ1-2 | TRBV7-9 | . | .
TGTGCCAGCAGTCAGTGGACAGGGGATACCTACGAGCAGTACTTC | CASSQWTGDTYEQYF | TRBJ2-7 | TRBV27 | . | TRBD1
TGTGCCAGCAGTTGGGGCGGGAATCCCTACGAGCAGTACTTC | CASSWGGNPYEQYF | TRBJ2-7 | TRBV28 | . | .
TGTGCCAGCAGTGAAGTCTTTAGGAGAACTGAAGCTTTCTTT | CASSEVFRRTEAFF | TRBJ1-1 | TRBV6-1 | . | .
TGCGCCAGCAGCATACGGGACAGGCAAACCTACGAGCAGTACTTC | CASSIRDRQTYEQYF | TRBJ2-7 | TRBV4-1 | . | TRBD1